The source of this T cell receptor (beta chain) is a study of technical replicates of blood from a handful of donors. This table comes from immunoSEQ multiplex PCR, and its TCRdb copy is limited to in-frame clones, with some not included. The sample shows tens of thousands of clones, 70% to 90% of them seen only once. The receptor comes from a human donor in good health. Some clones in this sample may be carry-over from other donors' samples. The sequencing sample was made of PBMCs.

The chain's CDR3 is CASSQTSGNYEQYF. In DNA, the CDR3 is TGTGCCAGCTCACAGACTAGCGGGAACTACGAGCAGTACTTC. This chain links TRBV18 with TRBJ2-7, with 11 bases that match TRBD2. The CDR3 runs 14 residues. J gave up 3 bases and V 4 bases, and 2 bases lay outside the gene matches. Germline loops: CDR1 KGHSH, CDR2 LQKENI.